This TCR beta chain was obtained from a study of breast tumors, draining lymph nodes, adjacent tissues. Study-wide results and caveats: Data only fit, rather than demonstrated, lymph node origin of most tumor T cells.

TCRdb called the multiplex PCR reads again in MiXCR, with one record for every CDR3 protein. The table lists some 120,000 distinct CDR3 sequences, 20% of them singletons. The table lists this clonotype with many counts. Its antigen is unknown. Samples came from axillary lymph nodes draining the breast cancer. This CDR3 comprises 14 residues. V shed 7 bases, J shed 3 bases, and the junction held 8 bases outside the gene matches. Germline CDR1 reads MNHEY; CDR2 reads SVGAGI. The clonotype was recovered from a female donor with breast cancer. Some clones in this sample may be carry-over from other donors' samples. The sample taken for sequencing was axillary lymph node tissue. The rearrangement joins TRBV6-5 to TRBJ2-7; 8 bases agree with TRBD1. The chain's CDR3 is CASTPRTGIYEQYF. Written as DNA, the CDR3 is TGTGCCAGCACCCCCCGGACAGGGATCTACGAGCAGTACTTC.